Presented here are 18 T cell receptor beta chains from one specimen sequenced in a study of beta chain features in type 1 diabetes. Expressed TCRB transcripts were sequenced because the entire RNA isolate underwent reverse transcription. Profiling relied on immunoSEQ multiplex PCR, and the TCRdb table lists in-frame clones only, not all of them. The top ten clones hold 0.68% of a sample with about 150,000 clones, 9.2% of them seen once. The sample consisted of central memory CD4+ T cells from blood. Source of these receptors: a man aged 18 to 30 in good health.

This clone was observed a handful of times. CDR3 coding DNA: TGTGCCAGTAGCGCGACAGGGAAGACCCAGTACTTC. Encoded protein: CASSATGKTQYF. The rearrangement links TRBV19 to TRBJ2-5, with 7 positions matching TRBD1. The CDR3 has 12 residues. V was clipped by 6 bases and J by 6 bases; unmatched bases: 4. Per the germline V gene, CDR1 is LNHDA and CDR2 is SQIVND (reference sequence).

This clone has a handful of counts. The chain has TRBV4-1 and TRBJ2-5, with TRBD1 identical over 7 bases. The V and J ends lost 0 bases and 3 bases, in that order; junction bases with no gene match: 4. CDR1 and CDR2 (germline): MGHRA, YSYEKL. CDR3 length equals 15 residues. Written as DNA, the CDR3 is TGCGCCAGCAGCCAAGAGAGAGGGGGCGAAGAGACCCAGTACTTC. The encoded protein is CASSQERGGEETQYF.

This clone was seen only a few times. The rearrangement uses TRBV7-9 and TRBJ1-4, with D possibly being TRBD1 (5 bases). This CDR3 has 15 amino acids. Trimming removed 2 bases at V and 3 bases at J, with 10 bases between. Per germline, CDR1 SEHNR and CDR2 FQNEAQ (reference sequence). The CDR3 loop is CASSLRAGSNEKLFF. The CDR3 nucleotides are TGTGCCAGCAGCTTACGGGCAGGGTCTAATGAAAAACTGTTTTTT. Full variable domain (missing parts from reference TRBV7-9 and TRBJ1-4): DTGVSQNPRHKITKRGQNVTFRCDPISEHNRLYWYRQTLGQGPEFLTYFQNEAQLEKSRLLSDRFSAERPKGSFSTLEIQRTEQGDSAMYLCASSLRAGSNEKLFFGSGTQLSVL.

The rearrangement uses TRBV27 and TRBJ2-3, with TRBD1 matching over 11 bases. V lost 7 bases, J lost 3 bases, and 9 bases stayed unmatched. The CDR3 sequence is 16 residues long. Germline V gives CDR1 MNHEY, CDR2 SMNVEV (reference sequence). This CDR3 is CASKKGDRGGTDTQYF. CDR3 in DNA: TGTGCCAGCAAGAAGGGGGACAGGGGGGGAACAGATACGCAGTATTTT.

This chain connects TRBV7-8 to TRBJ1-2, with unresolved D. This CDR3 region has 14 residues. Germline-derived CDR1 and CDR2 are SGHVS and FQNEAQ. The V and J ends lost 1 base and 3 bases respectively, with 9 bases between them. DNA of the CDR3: TGTGCCAGCAGCTTAGGAGGGTTTGACTATGGCTACACCTTC. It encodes CASSLGGFDYGYTF.

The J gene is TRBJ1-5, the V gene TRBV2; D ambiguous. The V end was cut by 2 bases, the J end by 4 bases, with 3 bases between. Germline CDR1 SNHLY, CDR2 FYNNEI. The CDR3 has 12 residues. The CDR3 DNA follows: TGTGCCAGCAGTGAACCAAATCAGCCCCAGCATTTT. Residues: CASSEPNQPQHF.

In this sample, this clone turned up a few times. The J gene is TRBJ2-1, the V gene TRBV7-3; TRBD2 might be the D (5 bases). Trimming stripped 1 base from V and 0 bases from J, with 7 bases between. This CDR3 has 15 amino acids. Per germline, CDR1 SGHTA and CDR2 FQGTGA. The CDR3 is CASSLIRDSYNEQFF. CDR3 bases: TGTGCCAGCAGCTTAATTCGGGACTCCTACAATGAGCAGTTCTTC.

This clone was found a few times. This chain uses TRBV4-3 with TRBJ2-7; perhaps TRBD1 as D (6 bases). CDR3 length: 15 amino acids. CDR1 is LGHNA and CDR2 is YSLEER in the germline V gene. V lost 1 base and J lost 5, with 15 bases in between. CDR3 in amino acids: CASSQAGAGADEQYF. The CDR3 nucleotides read TGCGCCAGCAGCCAAGCCGGGGCAGGGGCCGACGAGCAGTACTTC.

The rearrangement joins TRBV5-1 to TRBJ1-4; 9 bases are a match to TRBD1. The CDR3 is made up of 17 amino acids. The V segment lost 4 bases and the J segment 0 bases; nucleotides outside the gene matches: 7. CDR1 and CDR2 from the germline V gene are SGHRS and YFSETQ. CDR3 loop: CASSEGQGRATNEKLFF. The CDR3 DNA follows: TGCGCCAGCAGCGAAGGACAGGGGAGGGCAACTAATGAAAAACTGTTTTTT.

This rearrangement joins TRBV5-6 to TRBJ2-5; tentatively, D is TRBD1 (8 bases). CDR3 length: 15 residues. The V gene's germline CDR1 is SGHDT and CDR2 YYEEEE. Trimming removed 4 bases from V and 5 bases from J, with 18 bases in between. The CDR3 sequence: CASSHRTGGEETQYF. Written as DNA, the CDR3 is TGTGCCAGCAGCCACCGAACAGGGGGGGAGGAGACCCAGTACTTC.

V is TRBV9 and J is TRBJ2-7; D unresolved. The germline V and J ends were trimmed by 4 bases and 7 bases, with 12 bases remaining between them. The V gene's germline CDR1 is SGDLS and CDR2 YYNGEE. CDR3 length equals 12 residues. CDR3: CASSPSTGEQYF. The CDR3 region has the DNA TGTGCCAGCAGCCCCTCTACGGGTGAGCAGTACTTC.

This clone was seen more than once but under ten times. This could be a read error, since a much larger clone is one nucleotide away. CDR3 nucleotides: TGTGCCAGCAGCTTCGCGACACAAGAGACCCAGTACTTC. This encodes CASSFATQETQYF. The V gene is TRBV5-4, the J gene TRBJ2-5; D is undetermined. This CDR3 has 13 residues. V lost 2 bases and J lost 2, with 7 bases in between. Germline values: CDR1 SGHNT, CDR2 YYREEE (reference sequence).

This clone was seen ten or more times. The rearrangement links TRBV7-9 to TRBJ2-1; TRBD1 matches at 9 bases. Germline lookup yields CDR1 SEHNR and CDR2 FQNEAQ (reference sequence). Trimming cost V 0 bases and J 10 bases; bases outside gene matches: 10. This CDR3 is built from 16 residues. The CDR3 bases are TGTGCCAGCAGCTTAGCGCTGGGACAGGGATCTTGGGAGCAGTTCTTC. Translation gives CASSLALGQGSWEQFF.

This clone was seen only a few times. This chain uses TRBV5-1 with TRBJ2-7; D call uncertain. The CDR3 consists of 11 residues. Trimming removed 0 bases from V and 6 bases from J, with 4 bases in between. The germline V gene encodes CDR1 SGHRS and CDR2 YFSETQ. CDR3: CASSLDSEQYF. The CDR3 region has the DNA TGCGCCAGCAGCTTGGACAGCGAGCAGTACTTC.

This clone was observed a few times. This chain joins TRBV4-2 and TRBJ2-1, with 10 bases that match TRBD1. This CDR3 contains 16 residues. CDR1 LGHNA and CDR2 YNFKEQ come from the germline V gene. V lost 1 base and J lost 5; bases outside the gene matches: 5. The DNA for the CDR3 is TGTGCCAGCAGCCAAGGGACAGGGGGTCAGGACAATGAGCAGTTCTTC. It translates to CASSQGTGGQDNEQFF.

The CDR3 sequence is CASSRGTGDNSPLHF. The CDR3 DNA sequence: TGTGCCAGCAGCCGCGGGACAGGGGATAATTCACCCCTCCACTTT. The chain recombines TRBV11-2 with TRBJ1-6; 10 bases match TRBD1. V was clipped by 5 bases and J by 5 bases; unmatched bases: 3. The CDR3 sequence is 15 residues long. In germline, CDR1 is SGHAT, CDR2 FQNNGV.

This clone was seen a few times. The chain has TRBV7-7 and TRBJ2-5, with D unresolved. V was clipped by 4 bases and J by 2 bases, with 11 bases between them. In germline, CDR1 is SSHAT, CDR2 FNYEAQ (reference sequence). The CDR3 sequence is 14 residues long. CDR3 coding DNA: TGTGCCAGCAGCTCCTCGACTGCGCAAGAGACCCAGTACTTC. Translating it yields CASSSSTAQETQYF.

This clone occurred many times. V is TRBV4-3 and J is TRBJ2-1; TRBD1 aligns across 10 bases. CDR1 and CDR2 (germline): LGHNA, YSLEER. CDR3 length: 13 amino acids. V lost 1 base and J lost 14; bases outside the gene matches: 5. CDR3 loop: CASSQGDRGRKFF. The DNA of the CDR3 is TGCGCCAGCAGCCAAGGAGACAGGGGGCGTAAGTTCTTC.